This TCR beta chain was sequenced during a study of Graves' ophthalmopathy and Graves' hyperthyroidism. Study background: A follow-up of 18 months without ophthalmopathy meant that hyperthyroidism was stable.

Study findings and constraints: Clonotypes were expanded in thyroid at above 0.001 frequency, and most also appeared in blood. Cross-validated, the 13-signature model showed 87.88%/81.08% sensitivity/specificity, and 80%/75% in the test set.

Concerning this clonotype: The antigen is undetermined.

TCR beta CDR3 regions were amplified from RNA transcripts. After a first-round RT-PCR with HTBI primers, a second-round multiplex PCR was run. Via MiXCR, TCRdb re-called the multiplex PCR reads, giving one row per CDR3 protein. The repertoire holds approximately 1.2 million distinct CDR3 sequences, with about 36% as singletons. This CDR3 region has 15 residues. V was clipped by 1 base and J by 11 bases; unmatched bases: 5. The germline V gene has CDR1 SGHDN and CDR2 FVKESK. The sequence derives from an adult man with Graves' hyperthyroidism. The chain uses TRBV14 and TRBJ1-6; 10 bases are shared with TRBD1. Sequenced: peripheral blood or thyroid tissue (not recorded which). CDR3 amino acids: CASSQAPGQGTPLHF. The CDR3 DNA reads TGTGCCAGCAGCCAAGCGCCGGGACAGGGGACACCCCTCCACTTT.